This passage covers 30 T cell receptor beta chains from one sample sequenced in a study of T cell responses to AZD1222 COVID-19 vaccine. Using immunoSEQ multiplex PCR, the repertoire was profiled, and TCRdb retains in-frame clones only, with some absent. Here the sample spans some 150,000 clones, 90% being singletons. The specimen was peripheral blood, collected on day 0 of AZD1222 vaccination. All receptors come from an adult in good health.

The V call is TRBV30, the J call TRBJ1-2; no clear D. Germline V gives CDR1 GTSNPN, CDR2 SVGIG (reference sequence). This CDR3 comprises 13 residues. Trimming cost V 0 bases and J 8 bases, with 13 bases left between them. The CDR3 nucleotides read TGTGCCTGGAGTGTTAGGAAGGCTGAGGGCTACACCTTC. Protein product: CAWSVRKAEGYTF.

This chain connects TRBV29-1 to TRBJ1-1; D not certain. V was trimmed by 7 bases and J by 4 bases, leaving 13 bases between them. The CDR3 spans 12 residues. Germline V gives CDR1 SQVTM, CDR2 ANQGSEA. The CDR3 loop is CSARHGSTEAFF. CDR3 nucleotide sequence: TGCAGCGCCAGGCATGGGAGCACTGAAGCTTTCTTT.

The chain employs TRBV20-1 and TRBJ2-1; weak D call: TRBD1 (5 bases). The germline CDR1 and CDR2 sequences are DFQATT and SNEGSKA (reference sequence). The CDR3 extends over 12 amino acids. V lost 3 bases and J 7 bases, leaving 10 bases between the germline ends. The CDR3 region is CSASSHRNEQFF. The CDR3 coding sequence is TGCAGTGCTAGTAGCCACAGGAATGAGCAGTTCTTC.

In this sample, this clone is medium-sized. The gene calls are TRBV4-2 and TRBJ2-1, with D maybe TRBD1 (5 bases). The V end was cut by 0 bases, the J end by 8 bases, with 14 bases between. The CDR3 spans 15 residues. From germline, CDR1 is LGHNA and CDR2 YNFKEQ. CDR3 region: CASSQEAGLIDEQFF. The CDR3 DNA reads TGTGCCAGCAGCCAAGAGGCAGGGTTGATCGATGAGCAGTTCTTC.

The gene calls are TRBV27 and TRBJ2-7, with no clear D. Per the germline V gene, CDR1 is MNHEY and CDR2 is SMNVEV (reference sequence). The ends were cut back, 3 bases at V and 3 bases at J, with 9 bases in the middle. The CDR3 totals 13 residues. CDR3: CASSLLPNYEQYF. The DNA of the CDR3 is TGTGCCAGCAGTTTGTTGCCGAACTACGAGCAGTACTTC.

V gene TRBV4-1 combines with J gene TRBJ2-3; D not resolved. This CDR3 comprises 15 residues. Germline assignment: CDR1 MGHRA and CDR2 YSYEKL. The V and J ends lost 0 bases and 5 bases respectively, with 12 bases between them. The chain's CDR3 is CASSQDKVSGDTQYF. In DNA form, the CDR3 reads TGCGCCAGCAGCCAAGATAAAGTTTCGGGAGATACGCAGTATTTT.

This sequence joins TRBV7-9 and TRBJ2-7; D might be TRBD1 or TRBD2, each matching 6 bases. V dropped 3 bases and J dropped 1 base, with 13 bases sitting between them. Germline lookup yields CDR1 SEHNR and CDR2 FQNEAQ (reference sequence). The CDR3 totals 15 residues. The CDR3 nucleotides read TGTGCCAGCAGCTTGGGGGGCGTAGGTTCCTACGAGCAGTACTTC. Amino acids: CASSLGGVGSYEQYF.

This chain uses TRBV15 with TRBJ2-1; 9 bases are a match to TRBD1. This CDR3 contains 16 residues. Losses at the gene ends were 4 bases for V and 6 bases for J; bases not matched to a gene: 10. Germline V gives CDR1 LNHNV, CDR2 YYDKDF (reference sequence). Written as DNA, the CDR3 is TGTGCCACCAGCAAAGACCCCGGGACAGGGCCCAATGAGCAGTTCTTC. Translation: CATSKDPGTGPNEQFF.

The DNA of the CDR3 is TGTGCCAGCAGTTTAAGGAGGGGGATCGTTTTTGCTGAAGCTTTCTTT. Encoded protein: CASSLRRGIVFAEAFF. The chain recombines TRBV28 with TRBJ1-1, with D perhaps TRBD1 (6 bases). The CDR3 extends over 16 amino acids. V gave up 2 bases and J gave up 6 bases, with 19 bases separating them. Germline V gene sequence: CDR1 MDHEN, CDR2 SYDVKM.

This rearrangement joins TRBV19 to TRBJ2-1; 7 nucleotides line up with TRBD2. There are 14 residues in the CDR3. Germline V gene lookup returns CDR1 LNHDA and CDR2 SQIVND (reference sequence). The J segment lost 6 bases and the V segment lost 5 bases, leaving 7 bases of the junction unmatched. CDR3 bases: TGTGCCAGTAGTTGGCGGGAGAATAGCAATGAGCAGTTCTTC. This codes for CASSWRENSNEQFF.

This clone appeared a single time. This sequence joins TRBV28 and TRBJ2-3, with D maybe TRBD1 (6 bases). Trimming removed 1 base from V and 6 bases from J, with 11 bases in between. CDR3 size: 14 residues. Germline V gives CDR1 MDHEN, CDR2 SYDVKM. The CDR3 loop reads CASSLSGAWDTQYF. The CDR3 DNA follows: TGTGCCAGCAGTTTATCAGGGGCGTGGGATACGCAGTATTTT.

The chain uses TRBV7-9 and TRBJ2-7; D unclear. This CDR3 has 14 residues. The germline V gene encodes CDR1 SEHNR and CDR2 FQNEAQ (reference sequence). V was pared by 5 bases and J by 0 bases, with 11 bases between. CDR3 nucleotides: TGTGCCAGCAGCCCGTCCGATGGCTCCTACGAGCAGTACTTC. Its translation is CASSPSDGSYEQYF. The full variable domain, completed using reference TRBV7-9 and TRBJ2-7, is DTGVSQNPRHKITKRGQNVTFRCDPISEHNRLYWYRQTLGQGPEFLTYFQNEAQLEKSRLLSDRFSAERPKGSFSTLEIQRTEQGDSAMYLCASSPSDGSYEQYFGPGTRLTVT.

The chain is built from TRBV7-9 and TRBJ2-1; no reliable D call. The CDR3 length is 13 residues. The V gene's germline CDR1 is SEHNR and CDR2 FQNEAQ (reference sequence). The V gene lost 1 base and the J gene lost 5 bases, with 6 bases spanning the gap. This chain's CDR3 is CASSLGGHNEQFF. Here the CDR3 DNA reads TGTGCCAGCAGCTTAGGCGGACACAATGAGCAGTTCTTC.

The gene calls are TRBV11-2 and TRBJ1-2; TRBD1 is a possible D gene (5 bases). Between the trimmed V and J ends, which lost 1 base and 4 bases, there was a span of 16 bases. CDR3 length: 16 residues. Germline V gene sequence: CDR1 SGHAT, CDR2 FQNNGV. The CDR3 sequence is CASSLVSQATFYGYTF. The DNA for the CDR3 is TGTGCCAGCAGCTTAGTATCACAGGCGACCTTCTATGGCTACACCTTC. The variable domain in full, completed from reference TRBV11-2 and TRBJ1-2, reads EAGVAQSPRYKIIEKRQSVAFWCNPISGHATLYWYQQILGQGPKLLIQFQNNGVVDDSQLPKDRFSAERLKGVDSTLKIQPAKLEDSAVYLCASSLVSQATFYGYTFGSGTRLTVV.

The V and J genes are TRBV5-6 and TRBJ1-5; D might be TRBD1 (5 bases). CDR3 length: 12 amino acids. V shed 2 bases and J shed 11 bases, with 11 bases lying between them. The germline CDR1 and CDR2 sequences are SGHDT and YYEEEE. The CDR3 spells CASSFSRGAQHF. The DNA of the CDR3 is TGTGCCAGCAGCTTCAGCCGAGGGGCCCAGCATTTT.

The V call is TRBV11-2, the J call TRBJ2-1; TRBD2 agrees at 13 bases. The CDR3 consists of 18 residues. V gave up 4 bases and J gave up 1 base; unmatched junction bases: 7. Per the germline V gene, CDR1 is SGHAT and CDR2 is FQNNGV. CDR3 loop: CASSSRTSGSISYNEQFF. In nucleotides, the CDR3 is TGTGCCAGCAGCTCGCGGACTAGCGGGAGTATTTCCTACAATGAGCAGTTCTTC.

CDR3 sequence reads: CASHFRDSGNTIYF. CDR3 DNA sequence: TGTGCCTCACACTTTAGGGACTCTGGAAACACCATATATTTT. This chain uses TRBV24-1 with TRBJ1-3, with D hard to call. In germline, CDR1 is KGHDR, CDR2 SFDVKD. CDR3 length: 14 amino acids. Between the trimmed V and J ends, which lost 12 bases and 0 bases, there was a span of 14 bases.

The J gene is TRBJ2-2, the V gene TRBV11-3; 7 bases are a match to TRBD2. The CDR3 consists of 15 residues. V lost 3 bases and J lost 3; bases outside the gene matches: 4. In germline, CDR1 is SGHNT, CDR2 YENEEA. The CDR3 loop is CASSFGRRDTGELFF. The CDR3 nucleotides are TGTGCCAGCAGCTTCGGGAGGAGGGACACCGGGGAGCTGTTTTTT. Looking up the rest from reference TRBV11-3 and TRBJ2-2 gives the full variable domain: EAGVVQSPRYKIIEKKQPVAFWCNPISGHNTLYWYLQNLGQGPELLIRYENEEAVDDSQLPKDRFSAERLKGVDSTLKIQPAELGDSAVYLCASSFGRRDTGELFFGEGSRLTVL.

In this sample, this clone turned up once. V and J are TRBV7-2 and TRBJ1-5; 8 bases are shared with TRBD1. Germline lookup yields CDR1 SGHTA and CDR2 FQGNSA. J was trimmed by 1 base and V by 6 bases; bases with no gene match: 5. This CDR3 has 15 amino acids. For the CDR3, the DNA is TGTGCCAGCAGTCCAGGGGGCCGGAGCAATCAGCCCCAGCATTTT. It is translated as CASSPGGRSNQPQHF.

This chain connects TRBV7-9 to TRBJ1-1; D call uncertain. CDR3 length: 14 amino acids. With 5 bases removed from V and 7 bases from J, the gap between germline ends came to 17 bases. The V gene's germline CDR1 is SEHNR and CDR2 FQNEAQ (reference sequence). CDR3 DNA sequence: TGTGCCAGCAGCCCAACACCCGACGACATTGAAGCTTTCTTT. Its protein is CASSPTPDDIEAFF.

The CDR3 sequence is CASSPQGSVAYGYTF. In DNA, the CDR3 is TGTGCCAGCAGTCCTCAGGGGTCTGTTGCCTATGGCTACACCTTC. The gene calls are TRBV27 and TRBJ1-2; a weak D match, TRBD1 (6 bases). CDR1 is MNHEY, CDR2 SMNVEV, per germline (reference sequence). CDR3 length equals 15 residues. V gave up 5 bases and J gave up 4 bases, with 17 bases separating them.

The chain has TRBV7-9 and TRBJ2-5; the D gene is possibly TRBD1 (5 bases). Trimming removed 2 bases at V and 0 bases at J, with 22 bases between. This CDR3 has 19 residues. Looked up from germline, CDR1 is SEHNR and CDR2 is FQNEAQ (reference sequence). This CDR3 is CASSLLELMGYRYQETQYF. CDR3 DNA: TGTGCCAGCAGCTTATTGGAGTTGATGGGGTACAGGTACCAAGAGACCCAGTACTTC.

The rearrangement uses TRBV11-2 and TRBJ1-2; 7 nucleotides match TRBD1. V gave up 1 base and J gave up 4 bases; unmatched junction bases: 6. The CDR3 is 15 residues long. CDR1 and CDR2 (germline): SGHAT, FQNNGV. In nucleotides, the CDR3 is TGTGCCAGCAGCTTAGCGGCAGGGGGGATCTATGGCTACACCTTC. Encoded protein: CASSLAAGGIYGYTF.

This chain links TRBV28 with TRBJ2-5; no reliable D call. The ends were cut back, 3 bases at V and 3 bases at J, with 8 bases in the middle. The CDR3 sequence is 13 residues long. CDR1 and CDR2 from the germline V gene are MDHEN and SYDVKM. CDR3 amino acids: CASSFRSEETQYF. CDR3 nucleotides: TGTGCCAGCAGTTTCAGGTCCGAAGAGACCCAGTACTTC.

The chain links TRBV6-5 to TRBJ2-2; no reliable D call. Trimming shortened V by 0 bases and J by 1 base, and 6 bases separated the two germline ends. CDR3 length: 15 amino acids. Germline loops: CDR1 MNHEY, CDR2 SVGAGI. The CDR3, as DNA: TGTGCCAGCAGTTACTCCGTCGAGAACACCGGGGAGCTGTTTTTT. It translates to CASSYSVENTGELFF.

V and J are TRBV5-5 and TRBJ2-1, with D perhaps matching TRBD2 (6 bases). V gave up 2 bases and J gave up 4 bases, with 13 bases separating them. CDR1 and CDR2 (germline): SGHKS, YYEKEE (reference sequence). The CDR3 runs 15 residues. The CDR3 loop reads CASSFRGSGYNEQFF. The CDR3, as DNA: TGTGCCAGCAGCTTTAGGGGAAGCGGGTACAATGAGCAGTTCTTC. The variable domain in full, with the rest retrieved from reference TRBV5-5 and TRBJ2-1, is DAGVTQSPTHLIKTRGQQVTLRCSPISGHKSVSWYQQVLGQGPQFIFQYYEKEERGRGNFPDRFSARQFPNYSSELNVNALLLGDSALYLCASSFRGSGYNEQFFGPGTRLTVL.

This chain joins TRBV27 and TRBJ1-4; D gene uncertain. The germline V gene has CDR1 MNHEY and CDR2 SMNVEV (reference sequence). CDR3 length equals 13 residues. Trimming left V 5 bases short and J 4 bases short, with 8 bases between. The DNA for the CDR3 is TGTGCCAGCAGTGCCCGGGATAATGAAAAACTGTTTTTT. It codes for CASSARDNEKLFF. Looking up the rest from reference TRBV27 and TRBJ1-4 gives the full variable domain: EAQVTQNPRYLITVTGKKLTVTCSQNMNHEYMSWYRQDPGLGLRQIYYSMNVEVTDKGDVPEGYKVSRKEKRNFPLILESPSPNQTSLYFCASSARDNEKLFFGSGTQLSVL.

This rearrangement joins TRBV2 to TRBJ2-5; a weak D match, TRBD1 (5 bases). V was shortened by 6 bases and J by 1 base, with 6 bases between the two germline ends. CDR1 is SNHLY and CDR2 is FYNNEI in the germline V gene. CDR3 size: 12 residues. The CDR3 loop reads CASSQGQETQYF. The CDR3, as DNA: TGTGCCAGCAGCCAGGGCCAAGAGACCCAGTACTTC.

CDR3 in amino acids: CASSQQGVRYNSPLHF. The CDR3 coding sequence is TGTGCCAGCTCACAACAGGGAGTTCGCTATAATTCACCCCTCCACTTT. The chain couples TRBV18 to TRBJ1-6, with D possibly TRBD1 on 6 matching bases. The germline V gene encodes CDR1 KGHSH and CDR2 LQKENI. The CDR3 has 16 residues. V was pared by 4 bases and J by 3 bases, with 13 bases between.

The rearrangement joins TRBV5-1 to TRBJ1-4; D might be TRBD1 (5 bases). V shed 0 bases and J shed 2 bases, with 11 bases lying between them. This CDR3 comprises 16 residues. Germline lookup yields CDR1 SGHRS and CDR2 YFSETQ. The CDR3, as DNA: TGCGCCAGCAGCTTGGGGGGCAGCCCTACTAATGAAAAACTGTTTTTT. Translation gives CASSLGGSPTNEKLFF.